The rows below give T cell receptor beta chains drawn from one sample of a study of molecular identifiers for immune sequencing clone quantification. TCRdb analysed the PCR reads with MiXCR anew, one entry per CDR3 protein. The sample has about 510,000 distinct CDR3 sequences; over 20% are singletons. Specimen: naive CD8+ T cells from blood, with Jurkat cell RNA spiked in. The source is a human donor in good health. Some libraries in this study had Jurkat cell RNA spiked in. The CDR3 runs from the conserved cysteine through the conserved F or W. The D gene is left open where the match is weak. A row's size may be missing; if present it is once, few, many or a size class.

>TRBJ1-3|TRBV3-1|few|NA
CASSQGYSGNTIYF
TGTGCCAGCAGCCAAGGGTATTCTGGAAACACCATATATTTT
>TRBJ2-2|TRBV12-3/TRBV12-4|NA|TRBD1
CASSWTGRTNTGELFF
TGTGCCAGCAGTTGGACAGGGAGAACGAACACCGGGGAGCTGTTTTTT
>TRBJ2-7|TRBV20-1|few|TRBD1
CSARGTGVVEQYF
TGCAGTGCAAGGGGGACAGGGGTTGTCGAGCAGTACTTC
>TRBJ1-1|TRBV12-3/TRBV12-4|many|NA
CASTTGSEAFF
TGTGCCAGCACGACGGGAAGTGAAGCTTTCTTT
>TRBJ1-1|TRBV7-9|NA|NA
CASSFSPGSESEAFF
TGTGCCAGCAGCTTTTCTCCGGGATCTGAAAGTGAAGCTTTCTTT
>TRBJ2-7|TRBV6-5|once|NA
CASSYSGQSTYEQYF
TGTGCCAGCAGTTACTCGGGTCAGTCTACTTACGAGCAGTACTTC
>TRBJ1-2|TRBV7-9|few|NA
CASSTVVEGANGYTF
TGTGCCAGCAGCACCGTGGTGGAAGGGGCTAATGGCTACACCTTC
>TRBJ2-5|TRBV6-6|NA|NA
CASSYSSRGIQETQYF
TGTGCCAGCAGTTACTCATCAAGGGGGATTCAAGAGACCCAGTACTTC
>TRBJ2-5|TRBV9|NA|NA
CASSVSQGGETQYF
TGTGCCAGCAGCGTATCACAGGGGGGGGAGACCCAGTACTTC
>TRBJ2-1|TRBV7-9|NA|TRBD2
CASSFVAGGYNEQFF
TGTGCCAGCAGCTTTGTCGCGGGGGGCTACAATGAGCAGTTCTTC
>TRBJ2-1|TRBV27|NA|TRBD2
CANSWASGVDEQFF
TGTGCCAACAGTTGGGCTAGCGGGGTCGATGAGCAGTTCTTC
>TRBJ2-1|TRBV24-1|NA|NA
CATSDSNEQFF
TGTGCCACCAGTGATTCCAATGAGCAGTTCTTC
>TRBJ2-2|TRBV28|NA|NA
CASRATGFMAGELFF
TGTGCCAGCAGGGCTACAGGGTTTATGGCCGGGGAGCTGTTTTTT
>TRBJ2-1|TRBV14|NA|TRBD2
CASGHHSGTLYNEQFF
TGTGCCAGCGGACACCATAGCGGGACCCTCTACAATGAGCAGTTCTTC
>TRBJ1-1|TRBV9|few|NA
CASSVGGGAEAFF
TGTGCCAGCAGCGTGGGAGGCGGGGCCGAAGCTTTCTTT
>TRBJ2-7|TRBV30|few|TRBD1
CAWSVGQHSYEQYF
TGTGCCTGGAGTGTGGGACAGCACTCCTACGAGCAGTACTTC
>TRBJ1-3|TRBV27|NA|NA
CASSSTGNSGNTIYF
TGTGCCAGCAGCTCGACAGGCAACTCTGGAAACACCATATATTTT
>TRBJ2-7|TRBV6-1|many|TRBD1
CASSDGDRVYEQYF
TGTGCCAGCAGTGATGGGGACAGGGTATACGAGCAGTACTTC
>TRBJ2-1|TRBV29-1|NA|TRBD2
CSVEDPQTSGRFVEQFF
TGCAGCGTTGAAGATCCGCAGACTAGCGGGAGATTTGTTGAGCAGTTCTTC
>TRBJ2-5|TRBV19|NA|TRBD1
CASKPTGQGAVETQYF
TGTGCCAGTAAACCCACGGGACAGGGGGCGGTAGAGACCCAGTACTTC
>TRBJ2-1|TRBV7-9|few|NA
CASSLSGTYYNEQFF
TGTGCCAGCAGCTTATCTGGGACTTACTACAATGAGCAGTTCTTC
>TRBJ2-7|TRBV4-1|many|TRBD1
CASSQANRGYEQYF
TGCGCCAGCAGCCAAGCTAACAGGGGGTACGAGCAGTACTTC
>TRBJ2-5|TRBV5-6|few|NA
CASSLEDSQRETQYF
TGTGCCAGCAGTTTGGAGGACTCTCAACGGGAGACCCAGTACTTC
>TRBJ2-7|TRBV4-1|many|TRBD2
CASSHLAGQRAYEQYF
TGCGCCAGCAGCCATCTAGCGGGACAGAGAGCCTACGAGCAGTACTTC
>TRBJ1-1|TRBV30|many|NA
CAWTVSLNTEAFF
TGTGCCTGGACAGTGAGTTTGAACACTGAAGCTTTCTTT